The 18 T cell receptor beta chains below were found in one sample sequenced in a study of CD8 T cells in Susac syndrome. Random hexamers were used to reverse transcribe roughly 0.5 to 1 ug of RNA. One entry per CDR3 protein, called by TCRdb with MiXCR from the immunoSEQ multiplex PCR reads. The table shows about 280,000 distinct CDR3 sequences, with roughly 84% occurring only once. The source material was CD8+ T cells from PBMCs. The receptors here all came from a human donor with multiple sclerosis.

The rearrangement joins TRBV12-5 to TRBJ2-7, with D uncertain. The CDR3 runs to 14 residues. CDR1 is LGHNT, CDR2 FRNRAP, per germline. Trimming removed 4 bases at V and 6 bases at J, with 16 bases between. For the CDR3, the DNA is TGTGCTAGTGGTTCCGGATCGGTTTATTCCGAGCAGTACTTC. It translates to CASGSGSVYSEQYF.

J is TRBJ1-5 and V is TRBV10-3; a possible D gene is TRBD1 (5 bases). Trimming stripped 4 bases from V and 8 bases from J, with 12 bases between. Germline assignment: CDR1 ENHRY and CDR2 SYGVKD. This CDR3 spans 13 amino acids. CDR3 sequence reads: CAISAGNGEPQHF. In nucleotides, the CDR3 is TGTGCCATCAGTGCAGGGAACGGTGAGCCCCAGCATTTT.

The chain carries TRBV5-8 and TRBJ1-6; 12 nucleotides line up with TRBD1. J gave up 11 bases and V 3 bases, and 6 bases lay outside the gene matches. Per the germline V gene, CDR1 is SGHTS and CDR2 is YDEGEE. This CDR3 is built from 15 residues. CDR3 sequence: CASSWGQGANPPLHF. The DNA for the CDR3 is TGTGCCAGCAGCTGGGGACAGGGGGCAAACCCACCCCTCCACTTT.

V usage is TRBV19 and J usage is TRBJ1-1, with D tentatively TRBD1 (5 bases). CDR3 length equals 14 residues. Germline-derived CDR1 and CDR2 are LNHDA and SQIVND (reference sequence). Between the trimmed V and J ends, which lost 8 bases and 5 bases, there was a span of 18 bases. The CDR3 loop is CASRFGGTQTEAFF. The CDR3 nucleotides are TGTGCCAGTCGTTTTGGGGGTACTCAAACTGAAGCTTTCTTT.

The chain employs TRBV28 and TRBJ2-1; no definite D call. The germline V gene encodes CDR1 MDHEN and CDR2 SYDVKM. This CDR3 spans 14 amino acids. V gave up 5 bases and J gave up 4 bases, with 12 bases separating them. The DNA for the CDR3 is TGTGCCAGCAGTCCCCTCTCCGAATACAATGAGCAGTTCTTC. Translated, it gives CASSPLSEYNEQFF.

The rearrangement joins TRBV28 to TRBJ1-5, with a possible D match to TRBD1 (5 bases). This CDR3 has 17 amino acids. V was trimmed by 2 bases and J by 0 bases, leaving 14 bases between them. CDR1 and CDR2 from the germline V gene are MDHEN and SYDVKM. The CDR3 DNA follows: TGTGCCAGCAGTTTACAGGGAGGCGGATATAGCAATCAGCCCCAGCATTTT. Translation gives CASSLQGGGYSNQPQHF.

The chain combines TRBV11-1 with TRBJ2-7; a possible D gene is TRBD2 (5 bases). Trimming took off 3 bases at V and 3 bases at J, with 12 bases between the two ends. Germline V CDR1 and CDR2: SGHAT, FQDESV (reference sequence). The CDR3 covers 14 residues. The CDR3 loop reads CASSFGELVYEQYF. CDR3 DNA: TGTGCCAGCAGCTTCGGGGAGTTAGTCTACGAGCAGTACTTC.

The CDR3 nucleotides read TGTGCCAGCAGTTACGCCGGAGGGCCGGGTGGTACGCAGTATTTT. Translation gives CASSYAGGPGGTQYF. The chain uses TRBV6-2 or TRBV6-3 and TRBJ2-3; D possibly corresponds to TRBD2 (6 bases). The CDR3 consists of 15 residues. The ends were cut back, 2 bases at V and 8 bases at J, with 17 bases in the middle. The germline V gene has CDR1 MNHEY and CDR2 SVGEGT.

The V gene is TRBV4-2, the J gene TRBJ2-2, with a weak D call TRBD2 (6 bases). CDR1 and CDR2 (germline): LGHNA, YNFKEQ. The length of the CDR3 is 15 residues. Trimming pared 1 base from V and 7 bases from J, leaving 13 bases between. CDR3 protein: CASSQVDKAGGELFF. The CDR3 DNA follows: TGTGCCAGCAGCCAAGTGGACAAAGCGGGCGGGGAGCTGTTTTTT.

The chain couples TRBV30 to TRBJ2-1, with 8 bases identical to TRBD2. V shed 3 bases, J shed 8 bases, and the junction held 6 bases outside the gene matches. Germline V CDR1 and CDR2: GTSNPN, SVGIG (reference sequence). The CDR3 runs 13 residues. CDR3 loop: CAWSGRASHEQFF. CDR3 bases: TGTGCCTGGAGCGGGAGGGCCAGCCATGAGCAGTTCTTC.

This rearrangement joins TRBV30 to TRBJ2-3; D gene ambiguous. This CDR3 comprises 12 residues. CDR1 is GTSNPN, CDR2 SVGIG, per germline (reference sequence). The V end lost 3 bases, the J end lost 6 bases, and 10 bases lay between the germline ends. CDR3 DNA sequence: TGTGCCTGGAGGGCCGGATTCGATACGCAGTATTTT. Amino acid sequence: CAWRAGFDTQYF.

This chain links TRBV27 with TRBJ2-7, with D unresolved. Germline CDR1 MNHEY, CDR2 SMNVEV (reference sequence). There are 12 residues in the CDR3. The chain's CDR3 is CASSTWPYEQYF. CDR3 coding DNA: TGTGCTTCGTCAACCTGGCCCTACGAGCAGTACTTC.

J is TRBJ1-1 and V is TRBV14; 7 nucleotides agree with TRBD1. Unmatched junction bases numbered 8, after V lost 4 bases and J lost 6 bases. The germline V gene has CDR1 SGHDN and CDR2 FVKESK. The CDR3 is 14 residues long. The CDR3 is CASSLRRDRAEAFF. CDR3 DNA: TGTGCCAGCAGCCTCCGCCGAGACAGGGCTGAAGCTTTCTTT.

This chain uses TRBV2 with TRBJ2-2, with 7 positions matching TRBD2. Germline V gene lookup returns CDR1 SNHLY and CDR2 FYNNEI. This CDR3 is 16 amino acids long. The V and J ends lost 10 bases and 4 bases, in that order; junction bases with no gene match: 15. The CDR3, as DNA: TGTGCCATCAAAACGTCGGCGGGAGTTGGCACCGGGGAGCTGTTTTTT. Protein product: CAIKTSAGVGTGELFF.

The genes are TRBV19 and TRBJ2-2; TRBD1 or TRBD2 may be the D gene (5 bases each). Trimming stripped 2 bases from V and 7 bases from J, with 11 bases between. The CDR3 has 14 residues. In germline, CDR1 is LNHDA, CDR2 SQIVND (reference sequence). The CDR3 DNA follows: TGTGCCAGTAGTATAATCGGGACCGGCGGGGAGCTGTTTTTT. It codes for CASSIIGTGGELFF.

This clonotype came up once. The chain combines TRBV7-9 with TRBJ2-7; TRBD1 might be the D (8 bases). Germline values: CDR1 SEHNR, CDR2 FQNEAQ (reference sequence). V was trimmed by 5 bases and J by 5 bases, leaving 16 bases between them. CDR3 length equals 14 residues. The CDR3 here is CASSPPQGGDEQYF. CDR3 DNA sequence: TGTGCCAGCAGCCCCCCACAGGGGGGGGACGAGCAGTACTTC.

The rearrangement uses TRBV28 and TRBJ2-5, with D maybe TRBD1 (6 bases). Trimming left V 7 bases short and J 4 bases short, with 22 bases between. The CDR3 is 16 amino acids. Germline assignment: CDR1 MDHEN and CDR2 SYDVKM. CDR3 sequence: CASKLMGHVRGETQYF. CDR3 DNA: TGTGCCAGCAAATTGATGGGACACGTACGAGGAGAGACCCAGTACTTC.

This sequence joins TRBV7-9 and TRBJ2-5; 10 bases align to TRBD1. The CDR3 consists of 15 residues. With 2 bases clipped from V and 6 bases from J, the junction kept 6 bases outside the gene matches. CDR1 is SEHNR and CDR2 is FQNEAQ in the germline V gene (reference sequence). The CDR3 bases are TGTGCCAGCAGCTTATCGACAGGGGGCTCGAAGACCCAGTACTTC. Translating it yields CASSLSTGGSKTQYF.